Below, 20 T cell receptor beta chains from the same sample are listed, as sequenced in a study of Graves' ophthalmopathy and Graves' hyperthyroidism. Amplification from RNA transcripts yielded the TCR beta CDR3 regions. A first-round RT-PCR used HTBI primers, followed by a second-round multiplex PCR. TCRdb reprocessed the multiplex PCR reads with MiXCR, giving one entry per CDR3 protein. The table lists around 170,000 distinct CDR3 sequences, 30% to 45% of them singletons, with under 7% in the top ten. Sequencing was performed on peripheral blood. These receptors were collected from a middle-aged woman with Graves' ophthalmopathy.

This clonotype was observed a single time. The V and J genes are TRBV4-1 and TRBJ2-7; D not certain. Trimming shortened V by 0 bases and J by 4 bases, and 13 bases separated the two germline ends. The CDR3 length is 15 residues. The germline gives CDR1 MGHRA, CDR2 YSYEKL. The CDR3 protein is CASSQDDRSGYEQYF. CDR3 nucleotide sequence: TGCGCCAGCAGCCAAGATGACCGATCCGGGTACGAGCAGTACTTC.

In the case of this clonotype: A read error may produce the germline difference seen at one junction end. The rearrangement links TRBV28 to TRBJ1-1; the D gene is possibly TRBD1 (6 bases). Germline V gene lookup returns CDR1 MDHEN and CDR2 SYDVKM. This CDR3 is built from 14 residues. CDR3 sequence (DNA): TGTGCCAGCAGTTGGGAAGGGGGTATCTCTGAAGCTCTCTTT. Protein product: CASSWEGGISEALF. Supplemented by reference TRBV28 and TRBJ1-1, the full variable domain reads DVKVTQSSRYLVKRTGEKVFLECVQDMDHENMFWYRQDPGLGLRLIYFSYDVKMKEKGDIPEGYSVSREKKERFSLILESASTNQTSMYLCASSWEGGISEALFGQGTRLTVV.

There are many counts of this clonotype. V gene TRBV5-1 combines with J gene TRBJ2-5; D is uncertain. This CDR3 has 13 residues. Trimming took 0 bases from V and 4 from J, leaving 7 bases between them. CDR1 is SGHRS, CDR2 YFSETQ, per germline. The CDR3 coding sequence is TGCGCCAGCAGCTTGGCCACCGGAGAGACCCAGTACTTC. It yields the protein CASSLATGETQYF. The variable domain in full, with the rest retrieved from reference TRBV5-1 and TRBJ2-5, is KAGVTQTPRYLIKTRGQQVTLSCSPISGHRSVSWYQQTPGQGLQFLFEYFSETQRNKGNFPGRFSGRQFSNSRSEMNVSTLELGDSALYLCASSLATGETQYFGPGTRLLVL.

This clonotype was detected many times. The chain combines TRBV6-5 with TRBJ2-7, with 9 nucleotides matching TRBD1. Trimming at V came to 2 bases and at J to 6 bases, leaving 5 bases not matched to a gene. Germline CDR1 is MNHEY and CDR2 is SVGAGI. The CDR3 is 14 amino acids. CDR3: CASSYIDRGFEQYF. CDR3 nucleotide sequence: TGTGCCAGCAGTTACATAGACAGGGGGTTCGAGCAGTACTTC.

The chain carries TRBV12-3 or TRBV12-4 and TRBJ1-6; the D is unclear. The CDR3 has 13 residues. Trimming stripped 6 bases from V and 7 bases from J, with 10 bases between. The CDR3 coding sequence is TGTGCCAGCAGCTCCTACCGAAATTCACCCCTCCACTTT. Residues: CASSSYRNSPLHF.

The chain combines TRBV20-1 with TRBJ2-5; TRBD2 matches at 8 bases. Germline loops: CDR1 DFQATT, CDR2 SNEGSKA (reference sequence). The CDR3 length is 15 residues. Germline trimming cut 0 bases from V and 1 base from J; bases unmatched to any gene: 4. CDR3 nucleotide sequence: TGCAGTGCTAGAGATGGCGGGGGGAGCCAAGAGACCCAGTACTTC. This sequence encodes CSARDGGGSQETQYF.

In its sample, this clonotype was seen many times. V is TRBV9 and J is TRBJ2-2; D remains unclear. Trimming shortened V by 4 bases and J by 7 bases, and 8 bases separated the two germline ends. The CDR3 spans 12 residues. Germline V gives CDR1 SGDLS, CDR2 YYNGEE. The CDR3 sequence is CASSPQIGELFF. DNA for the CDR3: TGTGCCAGCAGCCCCCAAATCGGGGAGCTGTTTTTT.

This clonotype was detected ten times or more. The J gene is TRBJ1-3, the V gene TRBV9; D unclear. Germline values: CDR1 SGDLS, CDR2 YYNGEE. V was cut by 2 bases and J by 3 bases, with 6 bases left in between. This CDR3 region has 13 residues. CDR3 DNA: TGTGCCAGCAGCGTTCTAGGTGGAAACACCATATATTTT. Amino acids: CASSVLGGNTIYF.

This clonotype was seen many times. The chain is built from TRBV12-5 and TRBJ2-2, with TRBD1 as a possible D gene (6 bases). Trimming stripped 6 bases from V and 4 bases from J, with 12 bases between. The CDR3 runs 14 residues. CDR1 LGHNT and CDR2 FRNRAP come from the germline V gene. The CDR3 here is CASGSGQTTGELFF. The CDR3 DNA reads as TGTGCTAGTGGCTCAGGACAGACCACCGGGGAGCTGTTTTTT. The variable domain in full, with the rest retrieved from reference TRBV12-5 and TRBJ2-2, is DARVTQTPRHKVTEMGQEVTMRCQPILGHNTVFWYRQTMMQGLELLAYFRNRAPLDDSGMPKDRFSAEMPDATLATLKIQPSEPRDSAVYFCASGSGQTTGELFFGEGSRLTVL.

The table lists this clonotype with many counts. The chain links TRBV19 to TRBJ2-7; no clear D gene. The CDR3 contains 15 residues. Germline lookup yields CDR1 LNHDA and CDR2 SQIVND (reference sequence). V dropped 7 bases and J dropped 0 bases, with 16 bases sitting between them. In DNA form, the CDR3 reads TGTGCCAGTACCCCGGACGGATTCAACTCCTACGAGCAGTACTTC. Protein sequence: CASTPDGFNSYEQYF.

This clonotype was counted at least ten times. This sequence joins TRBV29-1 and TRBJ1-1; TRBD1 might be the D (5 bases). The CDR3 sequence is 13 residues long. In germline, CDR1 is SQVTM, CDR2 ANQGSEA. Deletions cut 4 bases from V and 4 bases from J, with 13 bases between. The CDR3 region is CSVAGARGTEAFF. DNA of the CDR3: TGCAGCGTTGCTGGGGCGAGGGGCACTGAAGCTTTCTTT.

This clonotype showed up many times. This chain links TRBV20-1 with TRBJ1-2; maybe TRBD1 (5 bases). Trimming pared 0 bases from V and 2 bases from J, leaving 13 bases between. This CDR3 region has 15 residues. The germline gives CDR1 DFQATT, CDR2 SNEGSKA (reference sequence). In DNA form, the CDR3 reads TGCAGTGCTAGAGATGGTGGGGGAGTAAACTATGGCTACACCTTC. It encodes CSARDGGGVNYGYTF.

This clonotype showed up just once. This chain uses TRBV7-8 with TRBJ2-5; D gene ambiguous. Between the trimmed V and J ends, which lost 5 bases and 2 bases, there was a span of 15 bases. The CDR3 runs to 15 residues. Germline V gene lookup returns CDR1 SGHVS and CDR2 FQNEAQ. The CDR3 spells CASSPSLNGQETQYF. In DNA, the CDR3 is TGTGCCAGCAGCCCCTCTCTCAACGGGCAAGAGACCCAGTACTTC.

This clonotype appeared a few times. CDR3 DNA: TGTGCCAGCGGACAGCGGGAGGTAGAGACCCAGTACTTC. Amino acid sequence: CASGQREVETQYF. This chain connects TRBV6-1 to TRBJ2-5, with 9 bases that match TRBD2. CDR1 MNHNS and CDR2 SASEGT come from the germline V gene. Losses at the gene ends were 8 bases for V and 4 bases for J; bases not matched to a gene: 5. The CDR3 extends over 13 amino acids.

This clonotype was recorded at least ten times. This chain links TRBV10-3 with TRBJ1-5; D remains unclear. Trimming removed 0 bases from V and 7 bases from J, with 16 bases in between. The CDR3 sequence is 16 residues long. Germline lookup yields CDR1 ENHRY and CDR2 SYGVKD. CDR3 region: CAISESKGLNQQPQHF. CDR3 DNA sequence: TGTGCCATCAGTGAGTCCAAAGGACTCAACCAACAGCCCCAGCATTTT.

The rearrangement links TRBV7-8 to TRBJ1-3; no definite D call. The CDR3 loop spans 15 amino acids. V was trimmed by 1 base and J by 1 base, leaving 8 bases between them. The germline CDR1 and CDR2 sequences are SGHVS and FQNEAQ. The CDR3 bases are TGTGCCAGCAGCTTAGGGAAAGGGTCTGGAAACACCATATATTTT. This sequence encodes CASSLGKGSGNTIYF.

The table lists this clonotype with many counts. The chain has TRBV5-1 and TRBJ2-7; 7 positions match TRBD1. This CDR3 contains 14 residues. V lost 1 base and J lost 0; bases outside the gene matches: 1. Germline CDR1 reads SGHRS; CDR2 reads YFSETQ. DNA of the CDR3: TGCGCCAGCAGCTTGTACAGGGGCTCCTACGAGCAGTACTTC. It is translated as CASSLYRGSYEQYF.

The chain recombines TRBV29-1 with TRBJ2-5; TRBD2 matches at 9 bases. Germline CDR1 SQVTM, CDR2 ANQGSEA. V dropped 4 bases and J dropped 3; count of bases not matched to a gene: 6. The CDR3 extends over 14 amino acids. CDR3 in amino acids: CSVGGTSTKETQYF. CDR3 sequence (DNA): TGCAGCGTTGGAGGGACTAGCACGAAAGAGACCCAGTACTTC. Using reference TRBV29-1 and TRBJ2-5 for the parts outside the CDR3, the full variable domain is SAVISQKPSRDICQRGTSLTIQCQVDSQVTMMFWYRQQPGQSLTLIATANQGSEATYESGFVIDKFPISRPNLTFSTLTVSNMSPEDSSIYLCSVGGTSTKETQYFGPGTRLLVL.

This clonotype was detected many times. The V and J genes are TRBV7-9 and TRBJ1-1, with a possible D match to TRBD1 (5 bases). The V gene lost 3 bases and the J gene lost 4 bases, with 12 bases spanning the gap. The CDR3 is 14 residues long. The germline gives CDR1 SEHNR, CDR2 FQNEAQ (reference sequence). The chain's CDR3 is CASSFGGATTEAFF. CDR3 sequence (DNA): TGTGCCAGCAGCTTTGGGGGAGCCACCACTGAAGCTTTCTTT.

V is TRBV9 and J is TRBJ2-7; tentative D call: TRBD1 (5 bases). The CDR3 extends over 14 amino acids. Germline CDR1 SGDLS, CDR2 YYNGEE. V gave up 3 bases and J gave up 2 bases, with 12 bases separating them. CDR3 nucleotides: TGTGCCAGCAGCGCCAGCCCAGGGACCTACGAGCAGTACTTC. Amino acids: CASSASPGTYEQYF.